These T cell receptor beta chains were read from a single sample in a study of regulatory T cells in long-lasting Graves disease. TCRdb re-derived calls from the multiplex PCR reads in MiXCR, one entry per CDR3 protein. In the table there are hundreds of thousands of distinct CDR3 sequences, roughly 15% of which are singletons. These records were also assigned to another study, of T cells in Graves' hyperthyroidism and ophthalmopathy.

The starting material was peripheral blood mononuclear cells (PBMCs), obtained at new diagnosis, from a patient treated with antithyroid drugs. The receptors derive from a woman in her twenties or thirties with Graves disease. Each CDR3 is given with its conserved first and last residue. The D gene is left open where the match is weak. Clone sizes are given selectively: once, few, many, or a class where the clone is expanded.

TGTGCCAGCTGGATGGGTAGGGCAAACACTGAAGCTTTCTTT,CASWMGRANTEAFF,TRBJ1-1,many,NA,TRBV6-2/TRBV6-3
TGCGCCAGCAGCGCGACCGGGGGCTTCCAAGAGACCCAGTACTTC,CASSATGGFQETQYF,TRBJ2-5,NA,NA,TRBV5-1
TGTGCCAGCAGCTTAGTCGACGCCTACACTGAAGCTTTCTTT,CASSLVDAYTEAFF,TRBJ1-1,many,NA,TRBV7-2
TGTGCCAGCAGCTTCGATTCGGGCAGGGTCTATGGCTACACCTTC,CASSFDSGRVYGYTF,TRBJ1-2,many,NA,TRBV7-2
TGCAGTGCCCTCGGACAGGGCAATCAGCCCCAGCATTTT,CSALGQGNQPQHF,TRBJ1-5,many,TRBD1,TRBV20-1
TGTGCCAGCAGTGAGGCTAGCCTCTCTGGGGCCAACGTCCTGACTTTC,CASSEASLSGANVLTF,TRBJ2-6,NA,NA,TRBV25-1
TGCAGCGCCTATAATGAAGCTCTTGGTGAGCAGTTCTTC,CSAYNEALGEQFF,TRBJ2-1,NA,NA,TRBV29-1
TGTGCCAGCAGCTTGTTGGGACAGGGAAACATTCAGTACTTC,CASSLLGQGNIQYF,TRBJ2-4,few,TRBD1,TRBV5-6
TGTGCCAGCCTGGGCGGCGCTAGCACAGATACGCAGTATTTT,CASLGGASTDTQYF,TRBJ2-3,NA,NA,TRBV7-8
TGTGCCAGCAGTTACTTTACAGGGACAAACACTGAAGCTTTCTTT,CASSYFTGTNTEAFF,TRBJ1-1,many,NA,TRBV6-5
TGTGCCAGCAGGATCTCGGCGGGGACCACCACAGATACGCAGTATTTT,CASRISAGTTTDTQYF,TRBJ2-3,NA,NA,TRBV2
TGCGCCAGCGGTATCGCACCCTCCGATACGCAGTATTTT,CASGIAPSDTQYF,TRBJ2-3,many,NA,TRBV5-1
TGTGCCAGCAGTTCGAGTAGCGGGAGGGGACGGATTGAGCAGTTCTTC,CASSSSSGRGRIEQFF,TRBJ2-1,many,TRBD2,TRBV27
TGTGCCAGCAGTTTAAGTTTTGGGGCGGTTCCGCCCCAGCATTTT,CASSLSFGAVPPQHF,TRBJ1-5,many,NA,TRBV28
TGCGCCAGCAGCACCTATATTAAAACTGGGGCCAACGTCCTGACTTTC,CASSTYIKTGANVLTF,TRBJ2-6,NA,NA,TRBV5-1
TGTGCCAGCAGTTTATCCAGGGTCGGATACGAGCAGTACTTC,CASSLSRVGYEQYF,TRBJ2-7,many,NA,TRBV27
TGTGCCAGCAATGAGGGAGCCTATAATTCACCCCTCCACTTT,CASNEGAYNSPLHF,TRBJ1-6,many,NA,TRBV28
TGTGCCAGCCTAAAGCCGGACTACCTGTACTCTGGGGCCAACGTCCTGACTTTC,CASLKPDYLYSGANVLTF,TRBJ2-6,many,NA,TRBV6-1
TGTGCCAGCAGCGAACCCGACAGGTTTTACGAGCAGTACTTC,CASSEPDRFYEQYF,TRBJ2-7,few,NA,TRBV12-3/TRBV12-4
TGTGCCAGCAGCCGAACAGGGGGCGCCGGGGAAAAACTGTTTTTT,CASSRTGGAGEKLFF,TRBJ1-4,NA,TRBD1,TRBV5-5
TGCAGTCTGACAGGGAACACCGGGGAGCTGTTTTTT,CSLTGNTGELFF,TRBJ2-2,NA,NA,TRBV20-1
TGTGCCAGCAGCAAACCCGTGGGACAGGGTGGGGATGGCTACACCTTC,CASSKPVGQGGDGYTF,TRBJ1-2,many,TRBD1,TRBV28
TGTGCCAGCAGTACGGTAGGCAATGAGCAGTTCTTC,CASSTVGNEQFF,TRBJ2-1,many,NA,TRBV2
TGCGCCAGCAGCGCCAGGGGCTTGGTCGGTGATACGCAGTATTTT,CASSARGLVGDTQYF,TRBJ2-3,few,NA,TRBV5-1
TGTGCCAGCAGTTTACAGTCAAGGAACACTGAAGCTTTCTTT,CASSLQSRNTEAFF,TRBJ1-1,NA,NA,TRBV12-3/TRBV12-4
TGTGCCAGCAGCCGAGCGGGAGGGTCCTACGAGCAGTACTTC,CASSRAGGSYEQYF,TRBJ2-7,many,TRBD2,TRBV3-1
TGTGCCAGCAGCCGAGCGGACAGGAAAGCGGTCTTC,CASSRADRKAVF,TRBJ2-1,many,TRBD1,TRBV6-2/TRBV6-3
TGTGCCAGTAGCTGGACCACTAGCCAAATCTACGAGCAGTACTTC,CASSWTTSQIYEQYF,TRBJ2-7,few,NA,TRBV19